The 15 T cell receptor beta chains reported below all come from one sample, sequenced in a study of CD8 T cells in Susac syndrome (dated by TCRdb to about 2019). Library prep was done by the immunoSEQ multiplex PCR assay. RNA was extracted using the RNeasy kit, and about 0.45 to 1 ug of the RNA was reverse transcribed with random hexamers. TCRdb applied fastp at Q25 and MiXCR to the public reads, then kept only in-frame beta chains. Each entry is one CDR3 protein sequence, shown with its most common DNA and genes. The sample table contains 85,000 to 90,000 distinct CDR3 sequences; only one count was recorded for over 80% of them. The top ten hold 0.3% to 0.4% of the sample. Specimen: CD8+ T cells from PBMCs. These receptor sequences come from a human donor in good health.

The CDR3 protein is CASSEDPITSGANVLTF. The CDR3 DNA follows: TGTGCCAGCAGTGAAGACCCTATTACGTCCGGGGCCAACGTCCTGACTTTC. The V call is TRBV2, the J call TRBJ2-6; unclear D gene. V was clipped by 1 base and J by 4 bases, with 14 bases between them. Germline V gene lookup returns CDR1 SNHLY and CDR2 FYNNEI. CDR3 length: 17 amino acids.

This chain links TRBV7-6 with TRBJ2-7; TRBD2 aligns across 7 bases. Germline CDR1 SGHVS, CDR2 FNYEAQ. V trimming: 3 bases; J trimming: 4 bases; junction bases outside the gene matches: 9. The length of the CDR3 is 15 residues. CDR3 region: CASSLEAGSSYEQYF. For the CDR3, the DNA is TGTGCCAGCAGCTTGGAAGCGGGGAGCTCTTACGAGCAGTACTTC.

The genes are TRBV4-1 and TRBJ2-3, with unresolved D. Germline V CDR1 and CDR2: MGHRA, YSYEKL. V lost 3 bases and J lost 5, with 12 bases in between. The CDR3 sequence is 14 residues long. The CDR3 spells CASSQMPAEDTQYF. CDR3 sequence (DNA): TGCGCCAGCAGCCAGATGCCGGCGGAAGATACGCAGTATTTT.

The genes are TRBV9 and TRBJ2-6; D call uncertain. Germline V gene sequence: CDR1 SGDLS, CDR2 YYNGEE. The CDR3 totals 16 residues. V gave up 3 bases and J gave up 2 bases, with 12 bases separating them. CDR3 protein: CASSADQSTGANVLTF. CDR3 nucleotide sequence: TGTGCCAGCAGCGCTGATCAAAGTACTGGGGCCAACGTCCTGACTTTC.

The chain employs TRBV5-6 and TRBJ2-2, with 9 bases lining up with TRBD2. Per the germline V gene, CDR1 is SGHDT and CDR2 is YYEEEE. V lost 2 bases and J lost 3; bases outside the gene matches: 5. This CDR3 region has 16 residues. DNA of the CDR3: TGTGCCAGCAGCTTTGGAGCGGGGGGTTACACCGGGGAGCTGTTTTTT. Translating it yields CASSFGAGGYTGELFF. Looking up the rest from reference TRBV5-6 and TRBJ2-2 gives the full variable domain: DAGVTQSPTHLIKTRGQQVTLRCSPKSGHDTVSWYQQALGQGPQFIFQYYEEEERQRGNFPDRFSGHQFPNYSSELNVNALLLGDSALYLCASSFGAGGYTGELFFGEGSRLTVL.

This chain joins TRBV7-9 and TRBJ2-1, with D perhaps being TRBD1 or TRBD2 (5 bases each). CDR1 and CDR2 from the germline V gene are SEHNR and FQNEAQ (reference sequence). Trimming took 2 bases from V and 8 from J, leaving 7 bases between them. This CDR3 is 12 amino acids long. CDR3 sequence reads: CASSLLGDEQFF. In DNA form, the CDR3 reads TGTGCCAGCAGCTTACTGGGGGATGAGCAGTTCTTC.

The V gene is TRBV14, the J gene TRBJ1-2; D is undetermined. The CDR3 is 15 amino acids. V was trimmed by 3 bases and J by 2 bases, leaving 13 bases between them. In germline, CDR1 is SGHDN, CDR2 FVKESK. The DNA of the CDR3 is TGTGCCAGCAGCCAGGGATTTGGGTCCAACTATGGCTACACCTTC. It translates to CASSQGFGSNYGYTF.

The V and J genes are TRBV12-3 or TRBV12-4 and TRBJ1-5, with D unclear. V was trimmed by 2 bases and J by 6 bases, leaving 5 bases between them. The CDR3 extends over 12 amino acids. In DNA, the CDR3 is TGTGCCAGCAGTTTAAGGAGTCAGCCCCAGCATTTT. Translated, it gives CASSLRSQPQHF.

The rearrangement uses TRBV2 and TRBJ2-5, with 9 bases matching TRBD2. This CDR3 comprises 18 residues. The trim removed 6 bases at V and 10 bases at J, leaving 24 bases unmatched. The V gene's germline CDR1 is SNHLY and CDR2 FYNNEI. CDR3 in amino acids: CASSATQAGLAGPGDQYF. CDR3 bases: TGTGCCAGCAGCGCCACCCAGGCGGGCCTAGCGGGGCCAGGGGACCAGTACTTC.

CDR3 nucleotide sequence: TGTGCTAGTGGTTTGGGCGGGGGGGCGAACACTGAAGCTTTCTTT. It codes for CASGLGGGANTEAFF. This chain uses TRBV12-5 with TRBJ1-1; D perhaps matches TRBD1 (6 bases). This CDR3 is built from 15 residues. The V end was cut by 1 base, the J end by 1 base, with 10 bases between. CDR1 is LGHNT, CDR2 FRNRAP, per germline.

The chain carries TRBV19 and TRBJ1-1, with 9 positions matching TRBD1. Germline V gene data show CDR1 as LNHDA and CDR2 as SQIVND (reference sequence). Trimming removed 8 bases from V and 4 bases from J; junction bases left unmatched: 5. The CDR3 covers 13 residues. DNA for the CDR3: TGTGCCAGTTCTTCGGACAGGGGCACTGAAGCTTTCTTT. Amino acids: CASSSDRGTEAFF.

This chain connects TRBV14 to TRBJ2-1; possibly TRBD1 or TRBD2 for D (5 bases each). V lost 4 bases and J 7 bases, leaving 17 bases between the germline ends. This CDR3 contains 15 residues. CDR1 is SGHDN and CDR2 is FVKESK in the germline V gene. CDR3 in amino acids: CASSRTGAGANEQFF. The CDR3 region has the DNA TGTGCCAGCAGCCGCACCGGGGCCGGGGCGAATGAGCAGTTCTTC. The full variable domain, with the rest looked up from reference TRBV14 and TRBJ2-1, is EAGVTQFPSHSVIEKGQTVTLRCDPISGHDNLYWYRRVMGKEIKFLLHFVKESKQDESGMPNNRFLAERTGGTYSTLKVQPAELEDSGVYFCASSRTGAGANEQFFGPGTRLTVL.

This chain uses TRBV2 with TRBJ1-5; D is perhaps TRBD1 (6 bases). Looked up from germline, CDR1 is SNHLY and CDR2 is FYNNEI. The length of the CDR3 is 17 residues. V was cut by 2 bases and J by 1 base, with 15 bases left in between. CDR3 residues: CASSEPWRGMSNQPQHF. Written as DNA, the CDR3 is TGTGCCAGCAGTGAACCTTGGAGGGGGATGAGCAATCAGCCCCAGCATTTT.

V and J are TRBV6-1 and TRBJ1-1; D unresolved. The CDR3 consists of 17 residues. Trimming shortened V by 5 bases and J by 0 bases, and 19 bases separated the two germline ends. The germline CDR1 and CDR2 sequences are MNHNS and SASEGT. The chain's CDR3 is CASSRIWEGLLNTEAFF. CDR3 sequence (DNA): TGTGCCAGCAGTCGTATCTGGGAGGGCTTACTGAACACTGAAGCTTTCTTT.

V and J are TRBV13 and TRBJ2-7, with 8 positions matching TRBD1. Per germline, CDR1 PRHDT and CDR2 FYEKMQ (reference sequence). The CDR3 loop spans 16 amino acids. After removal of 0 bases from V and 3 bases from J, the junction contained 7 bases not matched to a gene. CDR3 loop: CASSLGPGTGYYEQYF. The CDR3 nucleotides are TGTGCCAGCAGCTTAGGCCCTGGGACAGGTTACTACGAGCAGTACTTC.